This T cell receptor beta chain was sequenced for a study of vaccination and CD4 T cells after COVID-19. Study details: Convalescent donors: six male, four female; seven Caucasian, two Asian, one multiracial, two Hispanic. The cells were exposed to overlapping spike peptides originating from SARS-CoV-2, HCoV-NL63, HCoV-OC43 and HCoV-229E for stimulation. Study outcomes and limitations: Recorded median SARS-CoV-2-reactive clonotype numbers increased from about 20 to 38 without reaching significance.

Cultured CD4+ T-cell DNA underwent Oncomine TCR Beta short-read sequencing. TCRdb analysed the PCR reads with MiXCR anew, one entry per CDR3 protein. The sample contains around 8,300 distinct CDR3 sequences, 50% of which appear only once. The count of this clonotype is one. The antigen is undetermined. At one of its ends the junction is not consistent with the germline gene, which may arise from a read error. The treatment was: approximately 9-day PBMC culture with coronavirus spike peptide pools or control peptides (ViraFEST assay). Following expansion of antigen-specific T cells with peptide pools, ViraFEST then sequenced TCRs. This CDR3 comprises 9 residues. Germline loops: CDR1 SQVTM, CDR2 ANQGSEA.

The J gene is TRBJ1-1, the V gene TRBV29-1; D gene ambiguous. The clonotype originates from a human donor who had recovered from COVID-19. The specimen sequenced was CD4+ T cells from blood, cultured in vitro. CDR3 sequence reads: CSVEEDRVF. CDR3 sequence (DNA): TGCAGCGTTGAAGAGGATCGGGTCTTT.